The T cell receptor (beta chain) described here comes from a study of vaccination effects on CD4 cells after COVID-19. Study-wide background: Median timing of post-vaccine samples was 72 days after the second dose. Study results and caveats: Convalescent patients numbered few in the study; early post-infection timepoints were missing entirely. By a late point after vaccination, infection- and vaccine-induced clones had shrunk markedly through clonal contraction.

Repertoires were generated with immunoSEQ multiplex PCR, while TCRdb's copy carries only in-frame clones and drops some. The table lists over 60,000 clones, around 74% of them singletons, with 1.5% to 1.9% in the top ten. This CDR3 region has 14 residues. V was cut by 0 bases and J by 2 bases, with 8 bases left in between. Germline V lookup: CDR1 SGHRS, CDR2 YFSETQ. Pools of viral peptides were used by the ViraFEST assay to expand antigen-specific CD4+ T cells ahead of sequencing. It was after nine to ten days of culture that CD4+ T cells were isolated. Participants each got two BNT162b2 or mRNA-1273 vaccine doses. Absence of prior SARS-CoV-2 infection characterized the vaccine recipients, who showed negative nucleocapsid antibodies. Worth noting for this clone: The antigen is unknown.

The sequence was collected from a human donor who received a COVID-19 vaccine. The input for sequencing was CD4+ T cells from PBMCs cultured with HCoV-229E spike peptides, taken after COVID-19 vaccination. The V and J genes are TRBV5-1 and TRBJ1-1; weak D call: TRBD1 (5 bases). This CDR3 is CASSLGGANTEAFF. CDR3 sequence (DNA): TGCGCCAGCAGCTTGGGGGGCGCTAACACTGAAGCTTTCTTT.